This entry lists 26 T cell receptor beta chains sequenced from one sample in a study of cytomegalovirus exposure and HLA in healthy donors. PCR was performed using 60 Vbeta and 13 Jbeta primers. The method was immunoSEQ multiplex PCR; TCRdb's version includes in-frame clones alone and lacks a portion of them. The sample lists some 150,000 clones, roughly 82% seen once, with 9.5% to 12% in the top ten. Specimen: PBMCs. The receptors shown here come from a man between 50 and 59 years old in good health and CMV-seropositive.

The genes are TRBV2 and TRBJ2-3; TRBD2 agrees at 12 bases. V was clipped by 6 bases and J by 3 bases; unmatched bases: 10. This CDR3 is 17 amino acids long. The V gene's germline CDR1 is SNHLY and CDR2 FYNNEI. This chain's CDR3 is CASRVGLAGIATDTQYF. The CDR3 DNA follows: TGTGCCAGCAGGGTCGGACTAGCGGGAATTGCGACAGATACGCAGTATTTT. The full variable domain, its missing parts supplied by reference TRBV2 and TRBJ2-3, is EPEVTQTPSHQVTQMGQEVILRCVPISNHLYFYWYRQILGQKVEFLVSFYNNEISEKSEIFDDQFSVERPDGSNFTLKIRSTKLEDSAMYFCASRVGLAGIATDTQYFGPGTRLTVL.

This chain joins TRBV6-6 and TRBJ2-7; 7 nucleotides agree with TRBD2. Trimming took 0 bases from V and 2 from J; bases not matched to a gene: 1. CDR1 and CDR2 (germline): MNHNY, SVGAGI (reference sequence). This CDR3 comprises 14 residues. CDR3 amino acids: CASSYSGTTYEQYF. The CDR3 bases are TGTGCCAGCAGTTACTCGGGGACTACCTACGAGCAGTACTTC.

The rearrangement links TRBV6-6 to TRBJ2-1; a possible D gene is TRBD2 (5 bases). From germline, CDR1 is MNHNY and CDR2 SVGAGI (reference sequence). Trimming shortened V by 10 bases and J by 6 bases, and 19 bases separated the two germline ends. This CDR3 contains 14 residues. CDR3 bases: TGTGCCACCACCAAGGACCCCCGGGGCAATGAGCAGTTCTTC. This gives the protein CATTKDPRGNEQFF.

In nucleotides, the CDR3 is TGCAGCGTTGTTCCACCAAGGAGGAATTCTGAAGCTTTCTTT. Amino acid sequence: CSVVPPRRNSEAFF. The rearrangement joins TRBV29-1 to TRBJ1-1, with D hard to call. Per the germline V gene, CDR1 is SQVTM and CDR2 is ANQGSEA. V was pared by 4 bases and J by 6 bases, with 18 bases between. CDR3 size: 14 residues.

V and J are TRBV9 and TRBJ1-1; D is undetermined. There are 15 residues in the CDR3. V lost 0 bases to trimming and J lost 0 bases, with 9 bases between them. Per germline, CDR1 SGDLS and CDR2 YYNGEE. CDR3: CASSVVPQMNTEAFF. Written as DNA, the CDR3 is TGTGCCAGCAGCGTAGTCCCCCAGATGAACACTGAAGCTTTCTTT. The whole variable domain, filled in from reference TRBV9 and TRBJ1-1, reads DSGVTQTPKHLITATGQRVTLRCSPRSGDLSVYWYQQSLDQGLQFLIQYYNGEERAKGNILERFSAQQFPDLHSELNLSSLELGDSALYFCASSVVPQMNTEAFFGQGTRLTVV.

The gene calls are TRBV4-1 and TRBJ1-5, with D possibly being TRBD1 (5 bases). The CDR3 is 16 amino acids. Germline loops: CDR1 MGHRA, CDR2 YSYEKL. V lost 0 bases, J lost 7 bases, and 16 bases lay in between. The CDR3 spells CASSQDPRIGGQPQHF. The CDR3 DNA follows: TGCGCCAGCAGCCAAGATCCACGGATTGGGGGGCAGCCCCAGCATTTT.

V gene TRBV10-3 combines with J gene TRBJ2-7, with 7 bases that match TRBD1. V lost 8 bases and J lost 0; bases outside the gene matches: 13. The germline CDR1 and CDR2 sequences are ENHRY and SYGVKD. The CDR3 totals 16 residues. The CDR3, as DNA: TGTGCCATCCGAAGCGCAGGACAGGAGAGCTCCTACGAGCAGTACTTC. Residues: CAIRSAGQESSYEQYF.

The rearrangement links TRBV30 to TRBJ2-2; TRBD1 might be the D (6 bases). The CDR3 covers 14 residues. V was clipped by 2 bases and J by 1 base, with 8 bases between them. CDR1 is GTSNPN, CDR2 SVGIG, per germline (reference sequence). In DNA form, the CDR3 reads TGTGCCTGGAGTCCAGGGGTGAACACCGGGGAGCTGTTTTTT. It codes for CAWSPGVNTGELFF. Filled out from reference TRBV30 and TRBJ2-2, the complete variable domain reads SQTIHQWPATLVQPVGSPLSLECTVEGTSNPNLYWYRQAAGRGLQLLFYSVGIGQISSEVPQNLSASRPQDRQFILSSKKLLLSDSGFYLCAWSPGVNTGELFFGEGSRLTVL.

In DNA, the CDR3 is TGTGCCAGCAGTTTCGGACTAGACAATGAGCAGTTCTTC. Encoded protein: CASSFGLDNEQFF. V and J are TRBV6-6 and TRBJ2-1; 7 bases agree with TRBD2. V dropped 4 bases and J dropped 5; count of bases not matched to a gene: 2. The CDR3 sequence is 13 residues long. Looked up from germline, CDR1 is MNHNY and CDR2 is SVGAGI (reference sequence).

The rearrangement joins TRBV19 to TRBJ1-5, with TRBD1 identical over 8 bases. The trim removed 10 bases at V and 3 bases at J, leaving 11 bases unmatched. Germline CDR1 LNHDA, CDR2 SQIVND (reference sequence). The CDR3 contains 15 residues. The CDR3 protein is CATRQDRAYNQPQHF. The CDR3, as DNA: TGTGCCACGAGACAGGACAGGGCTTACAATCAGCCCCAGCATTTT.

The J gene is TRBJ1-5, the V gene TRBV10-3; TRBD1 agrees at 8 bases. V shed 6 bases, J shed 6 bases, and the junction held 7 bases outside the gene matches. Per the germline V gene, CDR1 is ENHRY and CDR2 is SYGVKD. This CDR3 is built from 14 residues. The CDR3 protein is CAIRKDREGQPQHF. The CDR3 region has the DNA TGTGCCATCAGGAAGGACAGGGAAGGTCAGCCCCAGCATTTT.

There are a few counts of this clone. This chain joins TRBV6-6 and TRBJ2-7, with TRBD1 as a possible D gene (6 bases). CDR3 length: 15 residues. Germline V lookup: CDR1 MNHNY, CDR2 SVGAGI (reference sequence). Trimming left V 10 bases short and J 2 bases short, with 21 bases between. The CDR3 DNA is TGTGCCACCCCGCGTGGGGGCAACGATGCCTACGAGCAGTACTTC. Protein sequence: CATPRGGNDAYEQYF.

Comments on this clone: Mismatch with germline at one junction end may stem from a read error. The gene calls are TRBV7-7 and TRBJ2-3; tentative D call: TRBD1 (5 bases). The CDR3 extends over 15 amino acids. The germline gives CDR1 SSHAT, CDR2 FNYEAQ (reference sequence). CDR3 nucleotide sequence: TGTGCTAGCAGCTCAACCTCGGAGCCAGGGGATACGCAGTATTTT. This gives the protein CASSSTSEPGDTQYF.

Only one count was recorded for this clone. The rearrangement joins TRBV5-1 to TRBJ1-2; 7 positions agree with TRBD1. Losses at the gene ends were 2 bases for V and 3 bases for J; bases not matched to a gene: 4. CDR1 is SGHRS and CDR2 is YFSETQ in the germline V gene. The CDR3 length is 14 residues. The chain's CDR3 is CASSLGQGDYGYTF. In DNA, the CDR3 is TGCGCCAGCAGCTTAGGGCAGGGGGACTATGGCTACACCTTC.

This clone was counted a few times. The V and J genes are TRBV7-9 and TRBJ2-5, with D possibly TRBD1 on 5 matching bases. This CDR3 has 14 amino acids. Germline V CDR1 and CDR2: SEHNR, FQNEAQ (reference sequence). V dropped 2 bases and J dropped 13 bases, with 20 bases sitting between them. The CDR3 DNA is TGTGCCAGCAGCTTAAAGGAGAAAGGGGCTCCATGGTACTTC. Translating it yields CASSLKEKGAPWYF.

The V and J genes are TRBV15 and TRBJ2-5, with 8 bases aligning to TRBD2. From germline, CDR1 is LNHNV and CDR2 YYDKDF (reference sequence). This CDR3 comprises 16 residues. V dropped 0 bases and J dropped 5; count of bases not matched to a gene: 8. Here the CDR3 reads CATSRDPTSGRETQYF. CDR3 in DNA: TGTGCCACCAGCAGAGATCCCACTAGCGGAAGGGAGACCCAGTACTTC.

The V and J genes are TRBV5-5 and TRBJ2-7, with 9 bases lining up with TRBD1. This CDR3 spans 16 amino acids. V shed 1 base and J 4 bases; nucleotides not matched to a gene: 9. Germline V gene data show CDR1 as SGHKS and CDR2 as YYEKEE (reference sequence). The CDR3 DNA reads TGTGCCAGCAGCTTGTATGGCGGGACAGGGACTTACGAGCAGTACTTC. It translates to CASSLYGGTGTYEQYF.

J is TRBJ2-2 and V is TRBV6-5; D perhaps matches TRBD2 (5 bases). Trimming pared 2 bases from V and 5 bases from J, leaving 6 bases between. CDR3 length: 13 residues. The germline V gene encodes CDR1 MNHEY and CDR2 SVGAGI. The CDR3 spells CASSYPGTGELFF. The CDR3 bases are TGTGCCAGCAGTTACCCGGGGACCGGGGAGCTGTTTTTT.

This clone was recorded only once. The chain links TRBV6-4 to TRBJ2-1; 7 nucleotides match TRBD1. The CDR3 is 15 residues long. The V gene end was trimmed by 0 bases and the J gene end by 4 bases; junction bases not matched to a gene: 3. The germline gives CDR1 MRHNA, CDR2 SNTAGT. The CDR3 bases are TGTGCCAGCAGTGACTCACGACAGGGATACAATGAGCAGTTCTTC. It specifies CASSDSRQGYNEQFF.

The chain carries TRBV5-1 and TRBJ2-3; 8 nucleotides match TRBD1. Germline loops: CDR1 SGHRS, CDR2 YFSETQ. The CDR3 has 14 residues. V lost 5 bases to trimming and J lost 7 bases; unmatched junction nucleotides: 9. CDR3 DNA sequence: TGCGCCAGCAGGTGGACAGGGTTTATGTATACGCAGTATTTT. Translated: CASRWTGFMYTQYF.

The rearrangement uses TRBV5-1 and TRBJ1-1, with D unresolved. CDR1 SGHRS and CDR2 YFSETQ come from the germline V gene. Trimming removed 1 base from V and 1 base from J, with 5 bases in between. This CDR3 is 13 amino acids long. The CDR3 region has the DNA TGCGCCAGCAGCTTGATCGGGAACACTGAAGCTTTCTTT. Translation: CASSLIGNTEAFF.

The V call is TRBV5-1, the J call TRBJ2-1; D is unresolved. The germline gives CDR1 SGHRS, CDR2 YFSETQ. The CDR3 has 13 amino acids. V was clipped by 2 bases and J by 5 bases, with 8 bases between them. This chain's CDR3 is CASSFNTNNEQFF. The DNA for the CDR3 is TGCGCCAGCAGCTTTAACACTAACAATGAGCAGTTCTTC.

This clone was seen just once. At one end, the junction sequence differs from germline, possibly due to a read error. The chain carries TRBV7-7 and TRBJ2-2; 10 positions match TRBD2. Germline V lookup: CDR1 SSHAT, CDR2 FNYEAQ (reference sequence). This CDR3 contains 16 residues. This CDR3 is CASSLSGTSVPGELFF. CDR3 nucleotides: TGTGCTAGCAGCTTATCCGGGACTAGCGTCCCCGGGGAGCTGTTTTTT. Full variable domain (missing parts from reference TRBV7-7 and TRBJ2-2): GAGVSQSPRYKVTKRGQDVTLRCDPISSHATLYWYQQALGQGPEFLTYFNYEAQPDKSGLPSDRFSAERPEGSISTLTIQRTEQRDSAMYRCASSLSGTSVPGELFFGEGSRLTVL.

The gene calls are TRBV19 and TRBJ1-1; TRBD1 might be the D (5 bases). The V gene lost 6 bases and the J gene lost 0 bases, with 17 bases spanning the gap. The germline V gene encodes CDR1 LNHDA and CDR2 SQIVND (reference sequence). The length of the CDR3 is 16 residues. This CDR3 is CASRRGSAAMNTEAFF. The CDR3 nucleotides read TGTGCCAGTAGAAGGGGTTCGGCAGCCATGAACACTGAAGCTTTCTTT. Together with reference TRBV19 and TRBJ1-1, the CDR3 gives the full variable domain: DGGITQSPKYLFRKEGQNVTLSCEQNLNHDAMYWYRQDPGQGLRLIYYSQIVNDFQKGDIAEGYSVSREKKESFPLTVTSAQKNPTAFYLCASRRGSAAMNTEAFFGQGTRLTVV.

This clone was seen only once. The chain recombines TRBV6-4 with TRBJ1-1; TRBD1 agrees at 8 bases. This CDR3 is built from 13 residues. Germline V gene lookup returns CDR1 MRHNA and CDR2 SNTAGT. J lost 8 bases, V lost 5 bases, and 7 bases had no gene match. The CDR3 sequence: CASSPGQGVEAFF. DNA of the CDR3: TGTGCCAGCAGTCCAGGACAGGGTGTGGAAGCTTTCTTT.

In DNA, the CDR3 is TGTGCCAGCAGGACCCTCCTGACAGGGACCTATGGCTACACCTTC. Its protein product is CASRTLLTGTYGYTF. The V gene is TRBV28, the J gene TRBJ1-2, with 7 positions matching TRBD1. CDR3 size: 15 residues. Germline values: CDR1 MDHEN, CDR2 SYDVKM. V lost 6 bases and J lost 4; bases outside the gene matches: 11.